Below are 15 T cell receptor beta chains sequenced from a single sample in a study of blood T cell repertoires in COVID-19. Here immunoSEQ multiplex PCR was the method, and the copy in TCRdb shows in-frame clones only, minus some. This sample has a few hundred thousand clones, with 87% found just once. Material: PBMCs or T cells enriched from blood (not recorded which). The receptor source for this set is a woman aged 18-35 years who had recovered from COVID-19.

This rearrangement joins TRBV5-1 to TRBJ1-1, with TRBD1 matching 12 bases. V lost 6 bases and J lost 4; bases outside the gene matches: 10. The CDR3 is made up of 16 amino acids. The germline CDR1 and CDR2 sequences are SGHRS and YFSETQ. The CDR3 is CASNPGDRGRSTEAFF. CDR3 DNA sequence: TGCGCCAGCAATCCGGGGGACAGGGGGCGAAGCACTGAAGCTTTCTTT.

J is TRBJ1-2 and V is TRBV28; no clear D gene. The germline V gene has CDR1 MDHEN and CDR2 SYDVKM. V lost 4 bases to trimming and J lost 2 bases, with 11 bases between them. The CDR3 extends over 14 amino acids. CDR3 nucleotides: TGTGCCAGCAGTTCCATTTACAGCAACTATGGCTACACCTTC. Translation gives CASSSIYSNYGYTF.

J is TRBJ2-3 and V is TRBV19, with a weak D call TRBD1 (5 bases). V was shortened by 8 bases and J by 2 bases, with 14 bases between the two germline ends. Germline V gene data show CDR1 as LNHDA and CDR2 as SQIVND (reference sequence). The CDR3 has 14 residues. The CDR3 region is CASRQPAYTDTQYF. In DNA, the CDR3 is TGTGCCAGTCGACAGCCCGCCTACACAGATACGCAGTATTTT.

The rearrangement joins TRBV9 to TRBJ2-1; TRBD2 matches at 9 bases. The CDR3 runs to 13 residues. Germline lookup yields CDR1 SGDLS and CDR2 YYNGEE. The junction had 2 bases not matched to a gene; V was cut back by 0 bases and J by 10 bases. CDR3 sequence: CASSVVTSGEQFF. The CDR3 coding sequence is TGTGCCAGCAGCGTAGTTACTAGCGGGGAGCAGTTCTTC.

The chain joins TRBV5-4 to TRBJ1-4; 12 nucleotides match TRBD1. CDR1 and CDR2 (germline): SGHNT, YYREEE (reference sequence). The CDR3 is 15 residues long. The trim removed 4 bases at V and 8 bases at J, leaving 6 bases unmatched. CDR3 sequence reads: CASSPGTGGTEKLFF. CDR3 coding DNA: TGTGCCAGCAGCCCCGGGACAGGGGGCACCGAAAAACTGTTTTTT.

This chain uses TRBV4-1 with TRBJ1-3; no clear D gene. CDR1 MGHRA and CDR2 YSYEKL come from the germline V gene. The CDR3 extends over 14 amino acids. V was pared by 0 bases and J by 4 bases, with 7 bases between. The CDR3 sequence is CASSQEPLGNTIYF. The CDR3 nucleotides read TGCGCCAGCAGCCAAGAGCCTCTAGGAAACACCATATATTTT.

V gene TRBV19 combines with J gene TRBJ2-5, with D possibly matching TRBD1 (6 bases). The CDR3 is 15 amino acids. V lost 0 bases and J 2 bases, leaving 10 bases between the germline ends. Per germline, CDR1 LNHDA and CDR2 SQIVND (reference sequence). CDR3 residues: CASSIDLRGQETQYF. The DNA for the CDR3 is TGTGCCAGTAGTATAGATCTTAGGGGGCAAGAGACCCAGTACTTC.

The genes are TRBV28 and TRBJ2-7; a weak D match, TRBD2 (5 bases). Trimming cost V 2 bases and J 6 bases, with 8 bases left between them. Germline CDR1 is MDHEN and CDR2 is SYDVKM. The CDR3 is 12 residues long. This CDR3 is CASSLPGIEQYF. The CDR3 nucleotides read TGTGCCAGCAGTTTACCCGGGATCGAGCAGTACTTC. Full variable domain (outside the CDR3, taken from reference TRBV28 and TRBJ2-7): DVKVTQSSRYLVKRTGEKVFLECVQDMDHENMFWYRQDPGLGLRLIYFSYDVKMKEKGDIPEGYSVSREKKERFSLILESASTNQTSMYLCASSLPGIEQYFGPGTRLTVT.

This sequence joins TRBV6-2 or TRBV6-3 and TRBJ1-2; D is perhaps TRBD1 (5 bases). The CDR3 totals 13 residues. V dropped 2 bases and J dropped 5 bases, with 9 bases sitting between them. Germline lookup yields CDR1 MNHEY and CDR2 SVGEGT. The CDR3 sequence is CASSYQGPYGYTF. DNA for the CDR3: TGTGCCAGCAGTTACCAGGGCCCGTATGGCTACACCTTC.

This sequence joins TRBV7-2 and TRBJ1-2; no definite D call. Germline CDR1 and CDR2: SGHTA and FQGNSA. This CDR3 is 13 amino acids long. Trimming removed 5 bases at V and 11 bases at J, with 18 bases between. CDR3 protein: CASSETGGKRYTF. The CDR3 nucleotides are TGTGCCAGCAGCGAAACTGGAGGGAAAAGGTACACCTTC. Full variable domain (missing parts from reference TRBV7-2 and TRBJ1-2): GAGVSQSPSNKVTEKGKDVELRCDPISGHTALYWYRQSLGQGLEFLIYFQGNSAPDKSGLPSDRFSAERTGGSVSTLTIQRTQQEDSAVYLCASSETGGKRYTFGSGTRLTVV.

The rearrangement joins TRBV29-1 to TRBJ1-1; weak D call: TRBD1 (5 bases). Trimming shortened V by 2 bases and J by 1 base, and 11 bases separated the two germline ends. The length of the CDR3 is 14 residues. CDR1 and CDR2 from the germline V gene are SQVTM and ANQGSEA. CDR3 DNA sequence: TGCAGCGTTGAAAAGAACCAGGGGAACACTGAAGCTTTCTTT. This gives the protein CSVEKNQGNTEAFF.

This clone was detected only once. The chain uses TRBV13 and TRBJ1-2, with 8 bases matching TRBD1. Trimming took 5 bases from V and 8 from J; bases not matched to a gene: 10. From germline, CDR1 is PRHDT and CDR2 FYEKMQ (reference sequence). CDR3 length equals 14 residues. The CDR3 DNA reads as TGTGCCAGCAGCCCCCCGGGACAGGCTAAGGGCTACACCTTC. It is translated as CASSPPGQAKGYTF.

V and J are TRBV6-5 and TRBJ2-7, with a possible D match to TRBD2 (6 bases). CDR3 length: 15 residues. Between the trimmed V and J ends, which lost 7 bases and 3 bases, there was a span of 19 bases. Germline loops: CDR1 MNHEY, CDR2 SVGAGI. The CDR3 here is CASTSPWGLGYEQYF. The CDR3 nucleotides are TGTGCCAGCACCTCCCCCTGGGGACTTGGCTACGAGCAGTACTTC.

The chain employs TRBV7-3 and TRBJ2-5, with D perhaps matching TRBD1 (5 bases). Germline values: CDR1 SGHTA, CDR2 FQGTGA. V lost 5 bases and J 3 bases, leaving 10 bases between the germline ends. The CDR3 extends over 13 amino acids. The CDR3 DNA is TGTGCCAGCAGCCCGCCGACAGAAGAGACCCAGTACTTC. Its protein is CASSPPTEETQYF. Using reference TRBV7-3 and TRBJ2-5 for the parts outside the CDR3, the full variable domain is GAGVSQTPSNKVTEKGKYVELRCDPISGHTALYWYRQSLGQGPEFLIYFQGTGAADDSGLPNDRFFAVRPEGSVSTLKIQRTERGDSAVYLCASSPPTEETQYFGPGTRLLVL.

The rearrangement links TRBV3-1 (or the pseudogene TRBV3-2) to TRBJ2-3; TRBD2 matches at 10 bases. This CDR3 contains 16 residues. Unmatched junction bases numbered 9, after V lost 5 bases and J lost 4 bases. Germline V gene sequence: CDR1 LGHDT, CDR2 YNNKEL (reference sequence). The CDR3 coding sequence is TGTGCCAGCAGCTCCCTCAGCGGGGGGGCCCCAGATACGCAGTATTTT. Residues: CASSSLSGGAPDTQYF.